Listed below are T cell receptor beta chains from one sample, sequenced in a study of T-cell reconstitution after alpha-beta-depleted transplantation in children. Each CDR3 protein is one row after TCRdb ran MiXCR on the PCR reads. The sample records some 190,000 distinct CDR3 sequences, 11% being singletons. This specimen was PBMCs, taken before TCRalphabeta/CD19-depleted stem cell transplant. The receptors originated from a boy aged 2 to 10 with acute myeloid leukemia, due to receive a stem cell transplant. The CDR3 runs from the conserved cysteine through the conserved F or W. The D gene is left open where the match is weak. Each size is once, few, many or a size class.

J,size,V,D,DNA,CDR3
TRBJ1-6,many,TRBV7-6,TRBD1,TGTGCCAGCAGCCCGAACTCAGGGGGCGGCTCCTATAATTCACCCCTCCACTTT,CASSPNSGGGSYNSPLHF
TRBJ2-3,many,TRBV9,.,TGTGCCAGCAGCGCGGGACACGCTGTCACAGATACGCAGTATTTT,CASSAGHAVTDTQYF
TRBJ1-5,many,TRBV3-1,.,TGTGCCAGCAGCCAAGTGGGAGGGCAGCCCCAGCATTTT,CASSQVGGQPQHF
TRBJ1-2,many,TRBV20-1,.,TGCAGTGCTGATAGCGGACAGAATTCTTTCTATGGCTACACCTTC,CSADSGQNSFYGYTF
TRBJ1-1,many,TRBV3-1,.,TGTGCCAGCAGCCAAGATCTTGGGGGGAACACTGAAGCTTTCTTT,CASSQDLGGNTEAFF
TRBJ1-1,many,TRBV28,.,TGTGCCAGCAGTTTGTTGGGGGGAGGTACTGAAGCTTTCTTT,CASSLLGGGTEAFF
TRBJ2-2,many,TRBV29-1,.,TGCAGCGTTGAAAACACCGGGGAGCTGTTTTTT,CSVENTGELFF
TRBJ1-2,many,TRBV30,.,TGTGCCTCTAAGGGCTACACCTTC,CASKGYTF
TRBJ2-2,medium-sized,TRBV2,.,TGTGCCAGCAGCGAAGAGAAGAGTACGAACACCGGGGAGCTGTTTTTT,CASSEEKSTNTGELFF
TRBJ1-4,many,TRBV20-1,.,TGCAGTGCTAGAGATGTCCAGGCAAAAAATGAAAAACTGTTTTTT,CSARDVQAKNEKLFF
TRBJ2-1,many,TRBV2,TRBD1,TGTGCCTCCCCTATGGGGACAGGGGGCCGAGCTAGCTCCTACAATGAGCAGTTCTTC,CASPMGTGGRASSYNEQFF
TRBJ1-5,many,TRBV28,.,TGTGCCAGCAGTTTCGGAGGATATAGCAATCAGCCCCAGCATTTT,CASSFGGYSNQPQHF
TRBJ2-3,many,TRBV20-1,TRBD2,TGCAGTGCTAGACCAGGACTAGCGACTAGCACAGATACGCAGTATTTT,CSARPGLATSTDTQYF
TRBJ2-7,many,TRBV29-1,TRBD1,TGCAGCGTTCGGGACAGTGCGACCTACGAGCAGTACTTC,CSVRDSATYEQYF
TRBJ2-2,many,TRBV2,.,TGTGCCAGCAGTGAGGAGGGGGGGCGGACCGGGGAGCTGTTTTTT,CASSEEGGRTGELFF
TRBJ1-1,many,TRBV18,.,TGTGCCAGCTCAAAGGACAGTTCGAACACTGAAGCTTTCTTT,CASSKDSSNTEAFF
TRBJ2-5,many,TRBV11-2,.,TGTGCCAGCAGCTTCTCGGCCCGCGGTGGGGAGACCCAGTACTTC,CASSFSARGGETQYF
TRBJ1-6,many,TRBV6-5,TRBD1,TGTGCCAGCAGTCAGTCCCGGGACAGGGTTGTTTCACCCCTCCACTTT,CASSQSRDRVVSPLHF